This record covers a single T cell receptor beta chain. Assay used: immunoSEQ multiplex PCR; TCRdb lists only in-frame clones, some missing. The data hold around 44,000 clones, with 94% observed a single time. The sample comes from a study of T cell changes during pregnancy in multiple sclerosis. CDR3 length: 13 residues. The V and J ends lost 5 bases and 10 bases, in that order; junction bases with no gene match: 11. From germline, CDR1 is MDHEN and CDR2 SYDVKM. The sequences come from CD8+ T cells from peripheral blood mononuclear cells, collected in the third trimester of pregnancy. The clonotype originates from a female donor with multiple sclerosis, enrolled in a pregnancy study. The rearrangement joins TRBV28 to TRBJ2-7; TRBD1 matches 7 bases. Written as DNA, the CDR3 is TGTGCCAGCAGTCTGGACCCGGGGACAGCCCAGTACTTC. It translates to CASSLDPGTAQYF.